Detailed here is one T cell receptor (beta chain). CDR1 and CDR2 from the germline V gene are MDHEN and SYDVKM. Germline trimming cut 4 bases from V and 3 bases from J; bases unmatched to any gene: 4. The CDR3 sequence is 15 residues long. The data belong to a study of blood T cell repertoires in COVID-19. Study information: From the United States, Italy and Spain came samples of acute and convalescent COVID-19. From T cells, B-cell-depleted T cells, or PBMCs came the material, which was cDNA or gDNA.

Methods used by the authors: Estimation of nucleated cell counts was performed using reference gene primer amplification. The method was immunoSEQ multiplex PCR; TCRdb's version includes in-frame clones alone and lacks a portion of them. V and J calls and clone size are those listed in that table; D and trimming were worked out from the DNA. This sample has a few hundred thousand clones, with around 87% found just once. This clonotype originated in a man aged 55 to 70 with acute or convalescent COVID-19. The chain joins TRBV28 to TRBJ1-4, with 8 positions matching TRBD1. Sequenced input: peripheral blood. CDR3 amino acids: CASSYYRGANEKLFF. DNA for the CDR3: TGTGCCAGCAGTTACTACAGGGGGGCTAATGAAAAACTGTTTTTT.